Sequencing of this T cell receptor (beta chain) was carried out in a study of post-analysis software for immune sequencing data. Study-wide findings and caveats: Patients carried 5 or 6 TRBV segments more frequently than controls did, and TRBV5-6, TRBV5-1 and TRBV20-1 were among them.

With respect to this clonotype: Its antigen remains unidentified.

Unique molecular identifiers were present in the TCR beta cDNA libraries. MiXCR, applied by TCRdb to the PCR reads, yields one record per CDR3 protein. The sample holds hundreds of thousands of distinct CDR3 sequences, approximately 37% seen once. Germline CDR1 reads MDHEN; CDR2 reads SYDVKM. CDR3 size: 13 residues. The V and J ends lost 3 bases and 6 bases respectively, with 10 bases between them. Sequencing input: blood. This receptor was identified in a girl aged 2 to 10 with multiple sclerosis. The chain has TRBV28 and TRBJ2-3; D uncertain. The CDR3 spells CASSFEVADTQYF. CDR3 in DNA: TGTGCCAGCAGTTTTGAAGTGGCCGATACGCAGTATTTT.